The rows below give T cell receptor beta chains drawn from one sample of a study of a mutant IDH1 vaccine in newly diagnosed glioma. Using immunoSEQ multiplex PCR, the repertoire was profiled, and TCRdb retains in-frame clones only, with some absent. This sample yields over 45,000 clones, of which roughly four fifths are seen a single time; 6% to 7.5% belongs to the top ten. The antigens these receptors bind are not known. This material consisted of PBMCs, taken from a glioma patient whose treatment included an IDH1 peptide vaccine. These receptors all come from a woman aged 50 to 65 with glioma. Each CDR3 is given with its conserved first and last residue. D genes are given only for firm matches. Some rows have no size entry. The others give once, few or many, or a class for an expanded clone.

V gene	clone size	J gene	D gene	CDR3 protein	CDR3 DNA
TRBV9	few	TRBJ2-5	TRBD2	CASSFTSGGAWETQYF	TGTGCCAGCAGCTTCACTAGCGGGGGGGCCTGGGAGACCCAGTACTTC
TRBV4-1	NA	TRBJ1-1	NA	CASSQVGENTEAFF	TGCGCCAGCAGCCAAGTCGGAGAGAACACTGAAGCTTTCTTT
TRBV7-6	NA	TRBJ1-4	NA	CASSLSTGTNEKLFF	TGTGCCAGCAGCTTAAGTACGGGAACTAATGAAAAACTGTTTTTT
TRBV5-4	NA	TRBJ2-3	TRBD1	CASSSTGVGDTQYF	TGTGCCAGCAGCTCGACAGGGGTTGGAGATACGCAGTATTTT
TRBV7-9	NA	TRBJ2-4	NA	CASTEGVTKNIQYF	TGTGCCAGCACAGAAGGTGTTACCAAAAACATTCAGTACTTC
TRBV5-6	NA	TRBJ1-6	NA	CASSLGAKGSPLHF	TGTGCCAGCAGCTTGGGGGCCAAGGGATCACCCCTCCACTTT
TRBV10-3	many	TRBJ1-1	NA	CAISGGTEAFF	TGTGCCATCAGTGGAGGGACTGAAGCTTTCTTT
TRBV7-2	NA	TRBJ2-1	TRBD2	CASSLEGSGGPQFF	TGTGCCAGCAGCTTAGAGGGTAGCGGGGGGCCGCAGTTCTTC
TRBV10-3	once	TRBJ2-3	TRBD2	CAISGSPSGGPTDTQYF	TGTGCCATCAGTGGGTCCCCTAGCGGGGGACCCACAGATACGCAGTATTTT
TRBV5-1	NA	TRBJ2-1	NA	CASSLVGSYNEQFF	TGCGCCAGCAGCTTGGTTGGGTCCTACAATGAGCAGTTCTTC
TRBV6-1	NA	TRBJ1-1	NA	CASTGSWGTEAFF	TGTGCCAGCACAGGATCCTGGGGCACTGAAGCTTTCTTT
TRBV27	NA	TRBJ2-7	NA	CASSPLLTGFYEQYF	TGTGCCAGCAGTCCCCTTTTAACAGGGTTTTACGAGCAGTACTTC
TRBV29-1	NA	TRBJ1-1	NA	CSVSGVMAEAFF	TGCAGCGTGTCAGGGGTTATGGCTGAAGCTTTCTTT
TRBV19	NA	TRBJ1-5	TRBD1	CASTRDRGRVGQPQHF	TGTGCCAGTACTCGGGACAGGGGGCGTGTTGGTCAGCCCCAGCATTTT
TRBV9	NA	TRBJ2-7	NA	CASSLNPEGEQYF	TGTGCCAGCAGCCTTAACCCGGAGGGGGAGCAGTACTTC
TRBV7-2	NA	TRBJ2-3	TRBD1	CVTGQGALADTQYF	TGTGTAACGGGACAGGGGGCTTTGGCAGATACGCAGTATTTT
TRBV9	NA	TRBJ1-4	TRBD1	CASSARDRGGEKLFF	TGTGCCAGCAGCGCGAGGGACAGGGGAGGGGAAAAACTGTTTTTT
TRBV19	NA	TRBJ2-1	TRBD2	CASSIGGGSYNEQFF	TGTGCCAGTAGTATAGGCGGGGGCTCCTACAATGAGCAGTTCTTC
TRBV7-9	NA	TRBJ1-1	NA	CASSWVISGANTEAFF	TGTGCCAGCAGCTGGGTAATTTCAGGGGCCAATACTGAAGCTTTCTTT
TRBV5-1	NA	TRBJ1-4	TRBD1	CASSFGDRSEKLFF	TGCGCCAGCAGCTTCGGGGACAGGTCTGAAAAACTGTTTTTT
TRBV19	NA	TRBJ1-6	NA	CASSISQGSSPLHF	TGTGCCAGTAGTATAAGCCAGGGATCTTCACCCCTCCACTTT
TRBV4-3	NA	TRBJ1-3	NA	CASSQDAGTAGNTIYF	TGCGCCAGCAGCCAAGACGCAGGGACGGCCGGAAACACCATATATTTT
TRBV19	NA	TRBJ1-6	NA	CASSWRADDNSPLHF	TGTGCCAGTAGTTGGAGGGCCGATGATAATTCACCCCTCCACTTT
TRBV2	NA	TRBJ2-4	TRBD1	CASSLQGVLAKNIQYF	TGTGCCAGCAGTCTCCAGGGGGTACTAGCCAAAAACATTCAGTACTTC
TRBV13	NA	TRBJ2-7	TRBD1	CASSLGQFPEQYF	TGTGCCAGCAGCTTGGGACAGTTTCCCGAGCAGTACTTC
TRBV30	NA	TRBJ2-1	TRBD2	CACQKGLAGGNEQFF	TGTGCCTGCCAAAAAGGACTAGCGGGGGGTAATGAGCAGTTCTTC
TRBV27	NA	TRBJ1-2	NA	CASSRQGMSRGYTF	TGTGCCAGCAGTAGGCAGGGGATGTCGAGAGGCTACACCTTC
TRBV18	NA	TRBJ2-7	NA	CASSMRAGFYEQYF	TGTGCCAGCTCCATGCGGGCGGGATTCTACGAGCAGTACTTC
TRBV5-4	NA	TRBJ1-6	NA	CASSLGQISPNSPLHF	TGTGCCAGCAGCTTAGGCCAGATCAGCCCAAATTCACCCCTCCACTTT
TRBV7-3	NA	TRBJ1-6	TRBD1	CASSSGTGGSPLHF	TGTGCCAGCTCATCCGGGACAGGGGGTTCACCCCTCCACTTT
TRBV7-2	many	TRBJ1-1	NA	CASSLGVTEAFF	TGTGCCAGCAGCTTAGGAGTCACTGAAGCTTTCTTT
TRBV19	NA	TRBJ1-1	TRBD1	CASSIGPDRVNTEAFF	TGTGCCAGTAGTATCGGCCCCGACAGGGTGAACACTGAAGCTTTCTTT
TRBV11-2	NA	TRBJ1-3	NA	CASSTRDWRNTIYF	TGTGCCAGCAGCACCCGGGACTGGAGAAACACCATATATTTT
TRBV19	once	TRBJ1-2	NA	CASSIVGLKGYGYTF	TGTGCCAGTAGTATAGTTGGGCTTAAAGGATATGGCTACACCTTC
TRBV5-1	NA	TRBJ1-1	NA	CASSGQLREAFF	TGCGCCAGCAGTGGACAGTTGCGTGAAGCTTTCTTT
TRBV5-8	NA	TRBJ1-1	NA	CASSLVTIGNTEAFF	TGTGCCAGCAGCTTGGTTACAATCGGGAACACTGAAGCTTTCTTT
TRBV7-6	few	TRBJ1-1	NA	CASSLGENTEAFF	TGTGCCAGCAGCTTGGGGGAGAACACTGAAGCTTTCTTT
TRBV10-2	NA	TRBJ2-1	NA	CASSLTVANEQFF	TGCGCCAGCAGTCTGACAGTGGCCAATGAGCAGTTCTTC
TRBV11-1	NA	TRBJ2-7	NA	CASSLEWGYEQYF	TGTGCCAGCAGCTTAGAGTGGGGATACGAGCAGTACTTC
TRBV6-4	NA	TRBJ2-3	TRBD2	CASSDNAGGPGTDTQYF	TGTGCCAGCAGTGACAATGCGGGGGGGCCTGGCACAGATACGCAGTATTTT
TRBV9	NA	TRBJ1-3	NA	CASSVGVGGRSGNTIYF	TGTGCCAGCAGCGTAGGTGTCGGGGGACGCTCTGGAAACACCATATATTTT
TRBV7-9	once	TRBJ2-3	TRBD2	CASTPVGGGQDTQYF	TGTGCCAGCACCCCGGTGGGCGGGGGTCAAGATACGCAGTATTTT
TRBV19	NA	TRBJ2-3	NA	CASSSAGGPFSTDTQYF	TGTGCCAGTAGTTCGGCAGGGGGGCCCTTTAGCACAGATACGCAGTATTTT
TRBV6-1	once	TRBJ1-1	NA	CASSEDASLNTEAFF	TGTGCCAGCAGTGAAGATGCATCTTTGAACACTGAAGCTTTCTTT
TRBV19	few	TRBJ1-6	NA	CASSILVGGNSPLHF	TGTGCCAGTAGTATCCTTGTCGGGGGTAATTCACCCCTCCACTTT